The present T cell receptor beta chain was sequenced within a study of memory CD4+ T cells and cytomegalovirus serostatus. Whole-study results and caveats: About 40% of the roughly 150 known CMV-associated TCRbeta sequences appeared in CD4+ memory.

Single viable CD3+CD4+CD8-CD45RO+ cells were sorted as the memory CD4+ T cells. Total CD4+ T cells were enriched by CD4 positive selection. Turning to this clone: Antigen unknown.

The CDR3 sequence is 14 residues long. Between the trimmed V and J ends, which lost 2 bases and 1 base, there was a span of 10 bases. CDR1 is SGHRS, CDR2 YFSETQ, per germline. Assay used: immunoSEQ multiplex PCR; TCRdb lists only in-frame clones, some missing. Of tens of thousands of clones in the sample, less than 80% were seen once. The sequence derives from an adult in good health and CMV-seronegative. The sample consisted of memory CD4+ T cells from blood. This chain uses TRBV5-1 with TRBJ2-7; possible D gene TRBD1, 5 bases. The chain's CDR3 is CASSFDSPSYEQYF. The CDR3 DNA is TGCGCCAGCAGCTTCGACAGCCCTTCCTACGAGCAGTACTTC. Full variable domain (rest looked up from reference TRBV5-1 and TRBJ2-7): KAGVTQTPRYLIKTRGQQVTLSCSPISGHRSVSWYQQTPGQGLQFLFEYFSETQRNKGNFPGRFSGRQFSNSRSEMNVSTLELGDSALYLCASSFDSPSYEQYFGPGTRLTVT.